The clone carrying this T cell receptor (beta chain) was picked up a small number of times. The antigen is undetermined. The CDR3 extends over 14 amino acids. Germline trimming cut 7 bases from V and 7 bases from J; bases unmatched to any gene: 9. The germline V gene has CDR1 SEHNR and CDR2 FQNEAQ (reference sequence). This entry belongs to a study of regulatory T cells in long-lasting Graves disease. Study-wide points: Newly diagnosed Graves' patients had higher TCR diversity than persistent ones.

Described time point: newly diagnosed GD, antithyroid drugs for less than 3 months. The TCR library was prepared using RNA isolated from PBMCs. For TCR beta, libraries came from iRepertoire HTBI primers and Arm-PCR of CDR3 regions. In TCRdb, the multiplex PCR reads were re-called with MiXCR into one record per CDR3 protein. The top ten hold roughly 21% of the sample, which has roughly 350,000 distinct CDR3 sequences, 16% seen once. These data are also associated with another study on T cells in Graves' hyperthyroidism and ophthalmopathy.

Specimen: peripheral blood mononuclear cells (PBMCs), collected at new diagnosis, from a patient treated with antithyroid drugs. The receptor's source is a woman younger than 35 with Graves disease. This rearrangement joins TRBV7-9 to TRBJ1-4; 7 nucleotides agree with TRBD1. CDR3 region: CASNPTGESEKLFF. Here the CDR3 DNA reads TGTGCCAGCAACCCAACAGGGGAAAGTGAAAAACTGTTTTTT.